In its sample, the clone carrying this T cell receptor beta chain was seen a few times. Original data processing: Reference gene primer amplification yielded estimated nucleated cell counts. Profiled with immunoSEQ multiplex PCR; TCRdb holds only in-frame clones, not every one. The V and J calls and clone size are taken from that table; D and trimming were inferred from the DNA. Among about 14,000 clones listed, 84% were seen once. The data stem from a study of blood T cell repertoires in COVID-19. Study summary: Sites in the United States, Italy and Spain provided acute and convalescent COVID-19 samples.

The germline V and J ends were trimmed by 4 bases and 2 bases, with 13 bases remaining between them. CDR3 length: 14 amino acids. Germline values: CDR1 SGHTS, CDR2 YDEGEE. The chain employs TRBV5-8 and TRBJ2-7, with D tentatively TRBD1 (6 bases). The receptor was derived from a woman in her forties or fifties with active or convalescent COVID-19. Source material: peripheral blood. The CDR3 loop reads CASSRGTGTYEQYF. The CDR3 nucleotides are TGTGCCAGCAGCCGGGGCACAGGGACCTACGAGCAGTACTTC.